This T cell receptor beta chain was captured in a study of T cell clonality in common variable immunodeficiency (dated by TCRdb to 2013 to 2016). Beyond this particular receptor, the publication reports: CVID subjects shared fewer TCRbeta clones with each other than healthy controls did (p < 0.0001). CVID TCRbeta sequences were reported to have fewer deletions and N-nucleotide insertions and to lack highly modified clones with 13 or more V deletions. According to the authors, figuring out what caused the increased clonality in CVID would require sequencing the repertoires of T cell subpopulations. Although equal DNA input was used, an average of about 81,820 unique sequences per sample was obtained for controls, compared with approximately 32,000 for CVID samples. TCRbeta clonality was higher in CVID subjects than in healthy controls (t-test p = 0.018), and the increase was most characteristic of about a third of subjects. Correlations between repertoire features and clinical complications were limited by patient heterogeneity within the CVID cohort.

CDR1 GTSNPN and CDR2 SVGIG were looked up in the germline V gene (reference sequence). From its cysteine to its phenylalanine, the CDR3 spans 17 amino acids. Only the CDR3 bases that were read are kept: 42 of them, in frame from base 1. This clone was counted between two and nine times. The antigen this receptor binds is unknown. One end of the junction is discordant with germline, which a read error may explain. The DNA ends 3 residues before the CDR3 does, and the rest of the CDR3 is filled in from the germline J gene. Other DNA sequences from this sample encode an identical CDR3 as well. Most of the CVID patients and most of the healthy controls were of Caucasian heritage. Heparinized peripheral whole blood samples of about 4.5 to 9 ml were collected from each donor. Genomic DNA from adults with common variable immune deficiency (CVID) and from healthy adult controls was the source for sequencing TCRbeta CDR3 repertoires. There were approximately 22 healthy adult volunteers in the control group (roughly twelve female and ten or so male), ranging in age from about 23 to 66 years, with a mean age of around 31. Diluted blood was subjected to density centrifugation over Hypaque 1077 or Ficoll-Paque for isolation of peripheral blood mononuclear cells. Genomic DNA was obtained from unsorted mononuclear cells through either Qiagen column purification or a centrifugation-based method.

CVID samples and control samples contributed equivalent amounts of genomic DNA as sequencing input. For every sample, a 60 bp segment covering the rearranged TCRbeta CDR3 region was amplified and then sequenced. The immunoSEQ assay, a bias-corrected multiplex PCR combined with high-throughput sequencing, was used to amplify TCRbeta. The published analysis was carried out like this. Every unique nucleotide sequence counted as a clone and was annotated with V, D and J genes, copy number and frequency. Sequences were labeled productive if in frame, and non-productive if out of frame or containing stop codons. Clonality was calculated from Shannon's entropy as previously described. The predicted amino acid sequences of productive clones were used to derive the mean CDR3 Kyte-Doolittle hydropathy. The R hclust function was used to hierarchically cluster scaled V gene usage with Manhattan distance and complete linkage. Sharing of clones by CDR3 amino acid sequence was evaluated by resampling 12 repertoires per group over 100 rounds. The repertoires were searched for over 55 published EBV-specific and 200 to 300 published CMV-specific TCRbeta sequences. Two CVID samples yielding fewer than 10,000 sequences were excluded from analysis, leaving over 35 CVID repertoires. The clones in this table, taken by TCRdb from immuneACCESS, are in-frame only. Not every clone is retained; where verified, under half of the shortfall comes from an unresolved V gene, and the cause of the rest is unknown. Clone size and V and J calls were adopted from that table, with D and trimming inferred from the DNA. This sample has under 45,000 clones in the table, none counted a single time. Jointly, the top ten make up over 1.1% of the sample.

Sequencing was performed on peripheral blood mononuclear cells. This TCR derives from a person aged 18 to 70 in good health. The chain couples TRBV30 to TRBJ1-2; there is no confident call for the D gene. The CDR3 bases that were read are TGTGCTTGGAGCCCCCCTCCCCGACTAGCGGTTACCTACGAC. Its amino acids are CAWSPPPRLAVTYD. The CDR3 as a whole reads CAWSPPPRLAVTYDYTF.